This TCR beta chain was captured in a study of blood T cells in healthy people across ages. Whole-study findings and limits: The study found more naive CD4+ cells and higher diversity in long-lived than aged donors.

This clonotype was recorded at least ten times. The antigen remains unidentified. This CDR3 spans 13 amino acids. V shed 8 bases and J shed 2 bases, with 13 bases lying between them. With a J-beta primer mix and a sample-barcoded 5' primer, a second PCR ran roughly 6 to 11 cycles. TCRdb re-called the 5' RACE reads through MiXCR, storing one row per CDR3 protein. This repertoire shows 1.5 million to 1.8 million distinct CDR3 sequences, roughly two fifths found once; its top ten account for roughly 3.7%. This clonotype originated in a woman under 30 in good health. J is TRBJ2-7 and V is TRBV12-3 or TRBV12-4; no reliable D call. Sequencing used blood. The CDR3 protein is CASSPGGPYEQYF. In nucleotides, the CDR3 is TGTGCCAGCTCACCAGGTGGGCCCTACGAGCAGTACTTC.